Described below is a single T cell receptor (beta chain) sequence and its context. The sample is drawn from a study of cytomegalovirus exposure and HLA in healthy donors. V was cut by 4 bases and J by 3 bases, with 13 bases left in between. Germline-derived CDR1 and CDR2 are LNHDA and SQIVND (reference sequence). CDR3 size: 14 residues. Amplification used 60 Vbeta primers and 13 Jbeta primers. Using immunoSEQ multiplex PCR, the repertoire was profiled, and TCRdb retains in-frame clones only, with some absent. The data show some 180,000 clones, over 75% seen once. The source of this sequence is a girl less than two years old in good health and CMV-seronegative. Input material: PBMCs. The J gene is TRBJ2-7, the V gene TRBV19; D remains unclear. The CDR3 coding sequence is TGTGCCAGTAGTAACTACTACGACGGCTACGAGCAGTACTTC. Amino acid sequence: CASSNYYDGYEQYF.